Following are 13 T cell receptor beta chains from one sample sequenced in a study of response to subunit inactivated influenza vaccine. One entry per CDR3 protein results from TCRdb running MiXCR on the RT-PCR reads. Here the sample spans 600,000 to 700,000 distinct CDR3 sequences, 14% being singletons. Here the sequenced sample was PBMCs from blood, taken 14 days before vaccination. The receptor source for this set is a man in his fifties or sixties who received an inactivated influenza vaccine.

The J gene is TRBJ1-2, the V gene TRBV20-1; D is possibly TRBD1 (6 bases). V gave up 1 base and J gave up 8 bases, with 14 bases separating them. CDR3 length: 13 amino acids. Germline assignment: CDR1 DFQATT and CDR2 SNEGSKA (reference sequence). The CDR3 DNA reads as TGCAGTGCTAGAGGGGACATAGGACAAGGCTACACCTTC. Its protein is CSARGDIGQGYTF.

The chain recombines TRBV7-2 with TRBJ2-7; the match to TRBD1 covers 7 bases. The CDR3 is 15 residues long. Germline V lookup: CDR1 SGHTA, CDR2 FQGNSA. V was clipped by 5 bases and J by 2 bases; unmatched bases: 9. The CDR3 reads CASSQTGNGAYEQYF. As DNA, the CDR3 is TGTGCCAGCAGCCAGACAGGGAACGGGGCCTACGAGCAGTACTTC.

This clonotype came up many times. The chain uses TRBV12-3 or TRBV12-4 and TRBJ2-2, with a weak D call TRBD1 (6 bases). This CDR3 has 15 residues. The V end lost 2 bases, the J end lost 2 bases, and 9 bases lay between the germline ends. The CDR3 reads CASSLLGANTGELFF. The CDR3, as DNA: TGTGCCAGCAGTTTACTGGGGGCTAACACCGGGGAGCTGTTTTTT.

The table lists this clonotype with many counts. The rearrangement links TRBV12-3 or TRBV12-4 to TRBJ1-3, with D possibly matching TRBD1 (5 bases). The CDR3 is 15 amino acids. Trimming left V 7 bases short and J 2 bases short, with 15 bases between. The CDR3 coding sequence is TGTGCCAGCACCTCCGCAGGGTGGACTGGAAACACCATATATTTT. It is translated as CASTSAGWTGNTIYF.

In its sample, this clonotype was seen a few times. V gene TRBV6-5 combines with J gene TRBJ1-4; the D gene is possibly TRBD1 (5 bases). From germline, CDR1 is MNHEY and CDR2 SVGAGI. Trimming removed 2 bases from V and 3 bases from J, with 13 bases in between. CDR3 length: 16 residues. CDR3: CASSYDLGRSNEKLFF. The CDR3 nucleotides read TGTGCCAGCAGTTACGACTTGGGACGGTCTAATGAAAAACTGTTTTTT.

This sequence joins TRBV4-2 and TRBJ2-7, with 9 bases matching TRBD2. The germline CDR1 and CDR2 sequences are LGHNA and YNFKEQ. J gave up 2 bases and V 0 bases, and 5 bases lay outside the gene matches. The CDR3 runs 16 residues. The DNA for the CDR3 is TGTGCCAGCAGCCAAGAGGCGGGAGGGGACGCCTACGAGCAGTACTTC. Protein sequence: CASSQEAGGDAYEQYF.

Of note for this clonotype: Since a much larger clone is just one base distant, this may be a read error. The rearrangement links TRBV28 to TRBJ1-6; D unclear. This CDR3 region has 12 residues. The germline V gene has CDR1 MDHEN and CDR2 SYDVKM. The CDR3: CASSFVNSTLHF. CDR3 bases: TGTGCCAGCAGTTTTGTGAATTCAACCCTCCACTTT.

The chain is built from TRBV29-1 and TRBJ2-7, with TRBD1 matching over 9 bases. Germline V lookup: CDR1 SQVTM, CDR2 ANQGSEA. The CDR3 runs to 11 residues. Losses at the gene ends were 7 bases for V and 7 bases for J; bases not matched to a gene: 5. CDR3 bases: TGCAGCGCAGGACAGGGGTTTGAGCAGTACTTC. Encoded protein: CSAGQGFEQYF.

In its sample, this clonotype was seen a few times. This chain uses TRBV12-3 or TRBV12-4 with TRBJ2-1; D is undetermined. Trimming took off 6 bases at V and 12 bases at J, with 15 bases between the two ends. This CDR3 has 12 amino acids. The CDR3 spells CASSLDPLMQFF. The CDR3 DNA sequence: TGTGCCAGCAGCCTGGACCCACTCATGCAGTTCTTC.

Only a few counts were recorded for this clonotype. The chain recombines TRBV7-9 with TRBJ1-1; D not certain. CDR1 is SEHNR and CDR2 is FQNEAQ in the germline V gene (reference sequence). The V end was cut by 5 bases, the J end by 3 bases, with 19 bases between. The CDR3 loop spans 16 amino acids. The CDR3 sequence is CASSLGVGGYYTEAFF. CDR3 nucleotide sequence: TGTGCCAGCAGCCTTGGGGTTGGCGGGTACTACACTGAAGCTTTCTTT.

This clonotype was counted many times. CDR3 residues: CSASSPPYEQYF. CDR3 nucleotide sequence: TGCAGTGCTAGTAGCCCACCCTACGAGCAGTACTTC. V usage is TRBV20-1 and J usage is TRBJ2-7; D ambiguous. Germline V gene lookup returns CDR1 DFQATT and CDR2 SNEGSKA (reference sequence). With 3 bases removed from V and 2 bases from J, the gap between germline ends came to 8 bases. The CDR3 loop spans 12 amino acids.

This clonotype was recorded a few times. The V call is TRBV6-5, the J call TRBJ2-7; D unresolved. Germline V lookup: CDR1 MNHEY, CDR2 SVGAGI. V dropped 0 bases and J dropped 2 bases, with 8 bases sitting between them. CDR3 size: 14 residues. The CDR3 is CASSYSNAAYEQYF. Here the CDR3 DNA reads TGTGCCAGCAGTTACTCGAACGCGGCCTACGAGCAGTACTTC.

Regarding this clonotype: This may be a read error, as it is one base from a much larger clone. The chain links TRBV4-1 to TRBJ1-5, with a tentative D call TRBD1 (6 bases). V dropped 2 bases and J dropped 1 base, with 12 bases sitting between them. The CDR3 covers 16 residues. In germline, CDR1 is MGHRA, CDR2 YSYEKL. The CDR3 DNA reads as TGCGCCAGCAGCCAACCGGGACAACCGAGCAATCAGCCCCAGCATTTT. As protein: CASSQPGQPSNQPQHF.